This T cell receptor beta chain is drawn from a study of technical replicates of blood from a few donors. TCRdb's table, derived via immunoSEQ multiplex PCR, lists solely in-frame clones and lacks some. The table shows about 56,000 clones, with roughly 95% occurring only once. Germline V gene lookup returns CDR1 SNHLY and CDR2 FYNNEI. The CDR3 is 16 amino acids. V trimming: 2 bases; J trimming: 7 bases; junction bases outside the gene matches: 9. The chain uses TRBV2 and TRBJ2-2, with 8 bases fitting TRBD1. Sequencing was performed on PBMCs. The origin of this receptor is a human donor in good health. Some clones in this sample may be carry-over from other donors' samples. The CDR3: CASSESGRGRVGELFF. In DNA form, the CDR3 reads TGTGCCAGCAGTGAATCGGGCAGGGGGCGAGTCGGGGAGCTGTTTTTT.